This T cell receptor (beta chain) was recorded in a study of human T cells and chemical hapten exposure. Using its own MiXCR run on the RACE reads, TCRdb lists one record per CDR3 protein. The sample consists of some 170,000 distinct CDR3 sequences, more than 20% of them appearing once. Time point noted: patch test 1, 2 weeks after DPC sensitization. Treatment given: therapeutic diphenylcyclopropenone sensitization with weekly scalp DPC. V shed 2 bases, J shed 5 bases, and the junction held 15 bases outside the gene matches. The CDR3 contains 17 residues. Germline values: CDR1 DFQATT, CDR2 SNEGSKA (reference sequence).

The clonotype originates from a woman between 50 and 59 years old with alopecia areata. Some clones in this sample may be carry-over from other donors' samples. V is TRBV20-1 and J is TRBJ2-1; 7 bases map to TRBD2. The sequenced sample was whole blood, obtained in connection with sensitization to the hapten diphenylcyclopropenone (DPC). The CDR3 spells CSARPLAPERVNNEQFF. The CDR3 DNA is TGCAGTGCTAGACCACTAGCGCCGGAGCGGGTTAACAATGAGCAGTTCTTC.